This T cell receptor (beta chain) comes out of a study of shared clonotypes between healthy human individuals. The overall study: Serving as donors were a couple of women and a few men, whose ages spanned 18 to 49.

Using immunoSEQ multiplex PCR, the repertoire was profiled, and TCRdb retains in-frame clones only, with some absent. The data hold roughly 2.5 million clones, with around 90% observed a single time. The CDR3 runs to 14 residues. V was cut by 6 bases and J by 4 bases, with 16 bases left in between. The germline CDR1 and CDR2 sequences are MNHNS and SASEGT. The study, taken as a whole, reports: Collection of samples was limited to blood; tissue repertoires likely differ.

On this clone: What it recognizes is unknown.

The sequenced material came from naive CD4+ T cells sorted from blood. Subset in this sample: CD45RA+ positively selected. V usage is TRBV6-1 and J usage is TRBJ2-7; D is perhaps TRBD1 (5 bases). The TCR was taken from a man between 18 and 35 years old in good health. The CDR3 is CASRKQDPLYEQYF. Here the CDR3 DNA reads TGTGCCAGCAGGAAACAGGATCCTTTGTACGAGCAGTACTTC.